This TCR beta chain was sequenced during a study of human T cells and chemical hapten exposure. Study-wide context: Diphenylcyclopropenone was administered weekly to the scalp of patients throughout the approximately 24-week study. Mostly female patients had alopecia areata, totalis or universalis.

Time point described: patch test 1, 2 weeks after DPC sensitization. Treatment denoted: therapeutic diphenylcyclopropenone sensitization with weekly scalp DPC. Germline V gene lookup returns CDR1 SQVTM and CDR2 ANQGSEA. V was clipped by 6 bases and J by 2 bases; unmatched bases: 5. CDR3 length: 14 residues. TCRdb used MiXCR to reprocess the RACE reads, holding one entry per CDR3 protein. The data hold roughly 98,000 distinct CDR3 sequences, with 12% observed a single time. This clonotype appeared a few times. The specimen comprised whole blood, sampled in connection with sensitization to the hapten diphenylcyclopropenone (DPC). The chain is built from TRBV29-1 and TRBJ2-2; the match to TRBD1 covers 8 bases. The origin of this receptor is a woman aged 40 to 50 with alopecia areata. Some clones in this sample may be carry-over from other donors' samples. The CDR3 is CSVRQGTNTGELFF. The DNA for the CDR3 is TGCAGCGTACGACAGGGGACTAACACCGGGGAGCTGTTTTTT.